This T cell receptor (beta chain) was observed in a study of blood T cell repertoires in COVID-19. Looking at the study overall: Italy, Spain and the United States were the sources of the convalescent and acute COVID-19 samples. PBMCs, B-cell-depleted T cells, or T cells provided the cDNA or gDNA that made up the material.

The germline gives CDR1 SGHTA, CDR2 FQGTGA. V lost 0 bases and J lost 7; bases outside the gene matches: 0. This CDR3 region has 14 residues. This clone was seen a few times. Only in-frame clones appear in the TCRdb table, and some are missing; sequencing was by immunoSEQ multiplex PCR. Here the sample spans more than 150,000 clones, almost 80% being singletons. The receptor was derived from a man aged 60-69 years with active or convalescent COVID-19. This sequence joins TRBV7-3 and TRBJ2-2, with 9 bases fitting TRBD2. Sequencing was done on a sample of peripheral blood. The chain's CDR3 is CASSLTLAGGELFF. As DNA, the CDR3 is TGTGCCAGCAGCTTAACACTAGCGGGCGGGGAGCTGTTTTTT.